The table lists the clone carrying this T cell receptor beta chain with a count of one. Its target is not known. This specimen comes from a study of T cell responses to AZD1222 COVID-19 vaccine. Repertoires were generated with immunoSEQ multiplex PCR, while TCRdb's copy carries only in-frame clones and drops some. The table lists about 66,000 clones, roughly 87% of them singletons, with 17% in the top ten. Overall study results and limits: Donor demographics were predominantly white British with a female majority; clonal diversity may be underestimated.

CDR1 is GTSNPN, CDR2 SVGIG, per germline (reference sequence). This CDR3 spans 12 amino acids. With V trimmed by 3 bases and J by 6 bases, 4 bases remained unmatched. The chain carries TRBV30 and TRBJ2-7; 8 bases are shared with TRBD2. This specimen consisted of peripheral blood, obtained on day 0 of AZD1222 vaccination. This clonotype originated in an adult in good health. The CDR3 is CAWSSTSGEQYF. The CDR3 nucleotides read TGTGCCTGGAGCTCCACTAGCGGCGAGCAGTACTTC.